This T cell receptor beta chain was documented in a study of human CD8 memory T cell subsets. General observations from the study: Both stem-like subsets shared clonotypes with effector memory cells. However, the stem-like memory and precursor exhausted T cell repertoires overlapped with each other only minimally. Among T cells, stem-like memory and precursor exhausted subsets showed similarly high diversity, unlike effector memory cells.

The CDR3 extends over 15 amino acids. UMI-labeled 5' RACE produced the TCR beta libraries. TCRdb re-analyzed the 5' RACE reads; it lists each CDR3 protein once, without DNA. This specimen shows fewer than 20,000 distinct CDR3 sequences; the ten leading clones hold 5% to 5.5%. RNA came from duplicate vials of some 160,000 sorted CD8+ T cells per subset. Comments on this clonotype: Its antigen remains unidentified.

The rearrangement uses TRBV12-3 or TRBV12-4 and TRBJ1-6; TCRdb's assignment of TRBD1 cannot be checked, as there is no DNA. This TCR derives from a human donor in good health. Input material: CD8+ T cells from PBMCs. The CDR3 is CASSFGGFYNSPLHF.